The 10 T cell receptor beta chains below were found in one sample sequenced in a study of identifying expanded T cells in peripheral blood. TCRdb's table, derived via immunoSEQ multiplex PCR, lists solely in-frame clones and lacks some. The sample consists of around 56,000 clones, around 81% of them appearing once. Sequencing was done on a sample of blood. The receptors originated from a person between 18 and 69 years old in good health.

The chain joins TRBV4-1 to TRBJ2-7, with 8 bases lining up with TRBD2. The V gene's germline CDR1 is MGHRA and CDR2 YSYEKL. This CDR3 region has 15 residues. V was clipped by 1 base and J by 3 bases; unmatched bases: 5. The CDR3 spells CASSQVLSGSYEQYF. The CDR3 bases are TGCGCCAGCAGCCAAGTCCTAAGCGGGAGCTACGAGCAGTACTTC.

The V gene is TRBV4-3, the J gene TRBJ2-5; 8 nucleotides line up with TRBD2. The V gene's germline CDR1 is LGHNA and CDR2 YSLEER. The CDR3 totals 18 residues. With V trimmed by 0 bases and J by 2 bases, 11 bases remained unmatched. CDR3 nucleotides: TGCGCCAGCAGCCAAGAGCGGAGCGGGAGTCCTGCTCAAGAGACCCAGTACTTC. It specifies CASSQERSGSPAQETQYF.

The genes are TRBV27 and TRBJ1-2; D gene unclear. The CDR3 covers 13 residues. Germline V gene lookup returns CDR1 MNHEY and CDR2 SMNVEV (reference sequence). V was cut by 6 bases and J by 4 bases, with 12 bases left in between. CDR3 region: CASSPTPTYGYTF. CDR3 nucleotides: TGTGCCAGCAGCCCGACACCTACCTATGGCTACACCTTC.

This chain joins TRBV4-1 and TRBJ1-1; 10 bases align to TRBD1. This CDR3 region has 14 residues. The V and J ends lost 4 bases and 2 bases, in that order; junction bases with no gene match: 1. CDR1 is MGHRA, CDR2 YSYEKL, per germline. The DNA for the CDR3 is TGCGCCAGCAGCCGGACAGGGGGTAACACTGAAGCTTTCTTT. This encodes CASSRTGGNTEAFF.

This rearrangement joins TRBV6-5 to TRBJ1-3; D remains ambiguous. This CDR3 is 11 amino acids long. Trimming pared 5 bases from V and 3 bases from J, leaving 2 bases between. Germline-derived CDR1 and CDR2 are MNHEY and SVGAGI. The DNA of the CDR3 is TGTGCCAGCAGTAATGGAAACACCATATATTTT. It encodes CASSNGNTIYF.

V and J are TRBV18 and TRBJ1-3; no clear D gene. This CDR3 spans 15 amino acids. The germline V gene encodes CDR1 KGHSH and CDR2 LQKENI. The V and J ends lost 4 bases and 1 base respectively, with 11 bases between them. CDR3 region: CASSRDASSGNTIYF. The CDR3 nucleotides are TGTGCCAGCTCACGGGATGCGAGTTCTGGAAACACCATATATTTT.

V is TRBV5-6 and J is TRBJ2-2; 8 bases fit TRBD2. Trimming removed 4 bases from V and 2 bases from J; junction bases left unmatched: 7. The CDR3 loop spans 16 amino acids. Germline CDR1 reads SGHDT; CDR2 reads YYEEEE. The CDR3 spells CASSTHSGVNTGELFF. DNA for the CDR3: TGTGCCAGCAGCACGCATAGCGGGGTAAACACCGGGGAGCTGTTTTTT.

The chain joins TRBV15 to TRBJ2-1; 10 bases fit TRBD1. The junction had 1 base not matched to a gene; V was cut back by 1 base and J by 1 base. Germline CDR1 reads LNHNV; CDR2 reads YYDKDF (reference sequence). The CDR3 covers 16 residues. For the CDR3, the DNA is TGTGCCACCAGCAGAGGGGACAGGGGTTCCTACAATGAGCAGTTCTTC. Amino acids: CATSRGDRGSYNEQFF.

This clone was seen more than once but under ten times. The chain recombines TRBV4-1 with TRBJ1-1; a possible D gene is TRBD1 (6 bases). V was trimmed by 0 bases and J by 7 bases, leaving 15 bases between them. Germline lookup yields CDR1 MGHRA and CDR2 YSYEKL. This CDR3 spans 15 amino acids. The chain's CDR3 is CASSQDNRAVDEAFF. DNA for the CDR3: TGCGCCAGCAGCCAAGATAACAGGGCAGTTGATGAAGCTTTCTTT.

This clone was seen a handful of times. The rearrangement links TRBV9 to TRBJ2-1, with 8 bases aligning to TRBD2. The V gene end was trimmed by 3 bases and the J gene end by 9 bases; junction bases not matched to a gene: 17. The CDR3 is 17 residues long. The germline V gene has CDR1 SGDLS and CDR2 YYNGEE. The CDR3 nucleotides are TGTGCCAGCAGCGGGGGCCTAAGCGGGAGAACACGGACTGAGCAGTTCTTC. It translates to CASSGGLSGRTRTEQFF.